The text below deals with one TCR beta chain. V dropped 0 bases and J dropped 3; count of bases not matched to a gene: 11. The CDR3 has 18 amino acids. Germline loops: CDR1 SGHTS, CDR2 YDEGEE. PCR was performed using 60 Vbeta and 13 Jbeta primers. The protocol was immunoSEQ multiplex PCR, while the TCRdb copy is restricted to in-frame clones and leaves out a portion. The sample lists roughly 190,000 clones, approximately 82% occurring once. This record belongs to a study of cytomegalovirus exposure and HLA in healthy donors. The sequence was obtained from a woman between 18 and 30 years old in good health and CMV-seronegative. The chain has TRBV5-8 and TRBJ2-5; TRBD2 matches at 10 bases. Sequencing was done on a sample of PBMCs. The CDR3 loop is CASSLELGSSGRKETQYF. The DNA for the CDR3 is TGTGCCAGCAGCTTGGAACTGGGCTCTAGCGGGAGAAAAGAGACCCAGTACTTC.